These 23 T cell receptor beta chains came from one sample sequenced in a study of T cells in Graves' hyperthyroidism and ophthalmopathy. The CDR3 regions of TCR beta were amplified from RNA transcripts. First-round RT-PCR targeting the TCR CDR3 was performed with the HTBI primer set. TCRdb reprocessed the multiplex PCR reads with MiXCR, giving one entry per CDR3 protein. The table lists 240,000 or so distinct CDR3 sequences, approximately 16% of them singletons. Sequenced material: blood. The source of these receptors is a woman aged 18-30 years with Graves' ophthalmopathy.

This chain uses TRBV28 with TRBJ2-1; 12 positions agree with TRBD2. The CDR3 covers 16 residues. The germline CDR1 and CDR2 sequences are MDHEN and SYDVKM. With V trimmed by 6 bases and J by 6 bases, 9 bases remained unmatched. Written as DNA, the CDR3 is TGTGCCAGCAGCCCCGAGACTAGCGGGAGTCCCAATGAGCAGTTCTTC. Protein: CASSPETSGSPNEQFF.

The genes are TRBV4-2 and TRBJ2-1; 9 bases match TRBD2. This CDR3 comprises 15 residues. Germline V gives CDR1 LGHNA, CDR2 YNFKEQ. Trimming took 4 bases from V and 10 from J; bases not matched to a gene: 11. CDR3 sequence reads: CASSPPSGRTREQFF. CDR3 nucleotide sequence: TGTGCCAGCAGCCCCCCCAGCGGGAGGACGCGAGAGCAGTTCTTC.

The rearrangement joins TRBV19 to TRBJ1-3; the D gene is possibly TRBD1 (6 bases). There are 15 residues in the CDR3. The germline V and J ends were trimmed by 5 bases and 4 bases, with 15 bases remaining between them. Germline V lookup: CDR1 LNHDA, CDR2 SQIVND (reference sequence). For the CDR3, the DNA is TGTGCCAGTAGTTCATACAGGGTCATCGGAAACACCATATATTTT. Translating it yields CASSSYRVIGNTIYF.

The sample holds many counts of this clonotype. This chain connects TRBV30 to TRBJ2-1; 8 bases agree with TRBD2. CDR3 length: 15 amino acids. The germline V gene encodes CDR1 GTSNPN and CDR2 SVGIG (reference sequence). Unmatched junction bases numbered 8, after V lost 4 bases and J lost 3 bases. The CDR3 coding sequence is TGTGCCTGGACTCAGGAGACTAGCGACTACAATGAGCAGTTCTTC. This sequence encodes CAWTQETSDYNEQFF.

This clonotype has more than one count but fewer than ten. V is TRBV5-8 and J is TRBJ1-5, with D possibly matching TRBD1 (5 bases). Trimming removed 2 bases from V and 5 bases from J, with 20 bases in between. CDR1 and CDR2 (germline): SGHTS, YDEGEE. The CDR3 has 17 amino acids. The CDR3 nucleotides read TGTGCCAGCAGCTTTATCCCCTCGGGACGGAGTCATCAGCCCCAGCATTTT. It codes for CASSFIPSGRSHQPQHF.

This clonotype was seen ten or more times. This chain connects TRBV5-6 to TRBJ1-1; maybe TRBD1 (6 bases). The CDR3 is made up of 17 amino acids. Germline V gene data show CDR1 as SGHDT and CDR2 as YYEEEE. V was clipped by 0 bases and J by 4 bases, with 19 bases between them. The CDR3 region is CASSLDREPLLGTEAFF. Written as DNA, the CDR3 is TGTGCCAGCAGCTTGGACAGGGAACCCTTACTAGGCACTGAAGCTTTCTTT.

This clonotype has ten or more counts. This sequence joins TRBV11-3 and TRBJ2-2; D is tentatively TRBD1 or TRBD2 (5 bases each). Germline V CDR1 and CDR2: SGHNT, YENEEA. The V and J ends lost 3 bases and 3 bases respectively, with 8 bases between them. The CDR3 contains 14 residues. This chain's CDR3 is CASSFGTHTGELFF. CDR3 sequence (DNA): TGTGCCAGCAGCTTTGGGACGCACACCGGGGAGCTGTTTTTT.

This rearrangement joins TRBV10-3 to TRBJ2-7; 15 bases agree with TRBD2. The germline CDR1 and CDR2 sequences are ENHRY and SYGVKD. The CDR3 has 18 residues. Trimming took 10 bases from V and 2 from J; bases not matched to a gene: 15. Here the CDR3 reads CASRASGLAGGIPYEQYF. Here the CDR3 DNA reads TGTGCCAGCAGGGCCTCGGGACTAGCGGGAGGAATCCCCTACGAGCAGTACTTC.

This chain uses TRBV7-9 with TRBJ2-2; 8 bases fit TRBD1. CDR1 and CDR2 (germline): SEHNR, FQNEAQ (reference sequence). J gave up 7 bases and V 8 bases, and 15 bases lay outside the gene matches. This CDR3 contains 16 residues. CDR3 nucleotide sequence: TGTGCCAGCCTCAAAGGGTGGACAGGGTTTATCGGGGAGCTGTTTTTT. It translates to CASLKGWTGFIGELFF.

This clonotype was seen repeatedly, ten times or more. The J gene is TRBJ1-2, the V gene TRBV6-1; no reliable D call. The CDR3 totals 12 residues. Germline CDR1 reads MNHNS; CDR2 reads SASEGT. The V end lost 2 bases, the J end lost 7 bases, and 8 bases lay between the germline ends. The CDR3 sequence: CASSETAAGYTF. DNA of the CDR3: TGTGCCAGCAGTGAAACGGCAGCTGGCTACACCTTC.

The rearrangement uses TRBV5-1 and TRBJ1-1; 9 nucleotides line up with TRBD1. Germline CDR1 reads SGHRS; CDR2 reads YFSETQ. The CDR3 is 16 amino acids. V shed 0 bases and J 5 bases; nucleotides not matched to a gene: 8. The CDR3 is CASSLDVRDRATEAFF. The CDR3 nucleotides are TGCGCCAGCAGCTTGGATGTCCGGGACAGGGCTACTGAAGCTTTCTTT.

This clonotype was observed many times. The rearrangement joins TRBV3-1 to TRBJ1-1; possible D gene TRBD1, 5 bases. CDR3 length equals 13 residues. The ends were cut back, 5 bases at V and 7 bases at J, with 14 bases in the middle. Germline CDR1 reads LGHDT; CDR2 reads YNNKEL (reference sequence). This CDR3 is CASSSGGVREAFF. The CDR3 DNA reads TGTGCCAGCAGCTCGGGAGGGGTCCGTGAAGCTTTCTTT.

This clonotype has a count of ten or more. This CDR3 is CASSPLGLAGHSSYNEQFF. CDR3 DNA sequence: TGTGCCAGCAGCCCCCTGGGACTAGCGGGGCACAGCTCCTACAATGAGCAGTTCTTC. This chain joins TRBV11-2 and TRBJ2-1; 13 nucleotides line up with TRBD2. V trimming: 5 bases; J trimming: 0 bases; junction bases outside the gene matches: 10. This CDR3 has 19 residues. CDR1 is SGHAT, CDR2 FQNNGV, per germline.

This clonotype was seen many times. The genes are TRBV28 and TRBJ2-3, with D uncertain. The length of the CDR3 is 17 residues. Germline V gene data show CDR1 as MDHEN and CDR2 as SYDVKM. Trimming stripped 10 bases from V and 1 base from J, with 24 bases between. The CDR3 coding sequence is TGTGCCACCAGCCTCTTCCTCGGATCCCATCGCACAGATACGCAGTATTTT. Translated: CATSLFLGSHRTDTQYF.

This clonotype showed up many times. The chain recombines TRBV30 with TRBJ2-7, with 8 bases that match TRBD1. The CDR3 is 13 amino acids. Trimming cost V 3 bases and J 2 bases; bases outside gene matches: 3. In germline, CDR1 is GTSNPN, CDR2 SVGIG (reference sequence). This chain's CDR3 is CAWRDRATYEQYF. In DNA form, the CDR3 reads TGTGCCTGGAGGGACAGGGCGACCTACGAGCAGTACTTC.

This chain links TRBV27 with TRBJ1-2; possible D gene TRBD1, 6 bases. There are 17 residues in the CDR3. Looked up from germline, CDR1 is MNHEY and CDR2 is SMNVEV (reference sequence). Trimming took 4 bases from V and 6 from J, leaving 24 bases between them. The CDR3 sequence: CASSSILQGPPGDGYTF. DNA of the CDR3: TGTGCCAGCAGTTCAATACTTCAGGGGCCGCCGGGGGATGGCTACACCTTC.

This clonotype was counted at least ten times. Its ends do not fully match the called genes, so a read error is possible. The gene calls are TRBV12-3 or TRBV12-4 and TRBJ1-3; D gene uncertain. The CDR3 is 14 residues long. The CDR3 DNA reads TGTGCCAGCAGATTAGGGTTAAGTGGAAACACCATATATTTT. Protein: CASRLGLSGNTIYF.

In its sample, this clonotype was seen many times. The CDR3 spells CAISESNYGYTF. CDR3 bases: TGTGCCATCAGTGAGTCCAACTATGGCTACACCTTC. The chain combines TRBV10-3 with TRBJ1-2; no reliable D call. Germline CDR1 ENHRY, CDR2 SYGVKD. The length of the CDR3 is 12 residues. The germline V and J ends were trimmed by 0 bases and 2 bases, with 1 base remaining between them.

V is TRBV27 and J is TRBJ2-3; 8 nucleotides align to TRBD1. Looked up from germline, CDR1 is MNHEY and CDR2 is SMNVEV (reference sequence). This CDR3 is built from 16 residues. V gave up 5 bases and J gave up 2 bases; unmatched junction bases: 9. The CDR3 sequence: CASSAGQGIYTDTQYF. CDR3 in DNA: TGTGCCAGCAGTGCCGGACAGGGCATTTACACAGATACGCAGTATTTT.

This clonotype has a handful of counts. For the CDR3, the DNA is TGTGCCAGCAGCTTTGGTCGAACGTCTAACTATGGCTACACCTTC. Translation: CASSFGRTSNYGYTF. The V call is TRBV5-6, the J call TRBJ1-2; no clear D gene. The V end lost 2 bases, the J end lost 0 bases, and 11 bases lay between the germline ends. This CDR3 contains 15 residues. Germline lookup yields CDR1 SGHDT and CDR2 YYEEEE. The full variable domain, rest sourced from reference TRBV5-6 and TRBJ1-2, is DAGVTQSPTHLIKTRGQQVTLRCSPKSGHDTVSWYQQALGQGPQFIFQYYEEEERQRGNFPDRFSGHQFPNYSSELNVNALLLGDSALYLCASSFGRTSNYGYTFGSGTRLTVV.

This clonotype was found many times. The rearrangement joins TRBV18 to TRBJ2-2, with D unclear. CDR1 and CDR2 (germline): KGHSH, LQKENI. V lost 2 bases to trimming and J lost 7 bases, with 8 bases between them. The CDR3 runs 13 residues. CDR3 DNA sequence: TGTGCCAGCTCACCAAAGCATGGCGGGGAGCTGTTTTTT. Translating gives CASSPKHGGELFF. The whole variable domain, filled in from reference TRBV18 and TRBJ2-2, reads NAGVMQNPRHLVRRRGQEARLRCSPMKGHSHVYWYRQLPEEGLKFMVYLQKENIIDESGMPKERFSAEFPKEGPSILRIQQVVRGDSAAYFCASSPKHGGELFFGEGSRLTVL.

This clonotype was seen ten or more times. The gene calls are TRBV20-1 and TRBJ2-5, with D tentatively TRBD2 (6 bases). This CDR3 has 12 amino acids. V was trimmed by 6 bases and J by 5 bases, leaving 13 bases between them. Germline CDR1 reads DFQATT; CDR2 reads SNEGSKA (reference sequence). The CDR3 sequence is CSAPEGEETQYF. CDR3 coding DNA: TGCAGTGCGCCGGAGGGTGAGGAGACCCAGTACTTC.

This clonotype has ten or more counts. The chain employs TRBV12-3 or TRBV12-4 and TRBJ2-1, with TRBD2 matching 13 bases. V was clipped by 10 bases and J by 10 bases; unmatched bases: 1. The CDR3 has 11 amino acids. The CDR3 loop reads CATTSGREQFF. In DNA form, the CDR3 reads TGTGCCACGACTAGCGGGAGGGAGCAGTTCTTC.